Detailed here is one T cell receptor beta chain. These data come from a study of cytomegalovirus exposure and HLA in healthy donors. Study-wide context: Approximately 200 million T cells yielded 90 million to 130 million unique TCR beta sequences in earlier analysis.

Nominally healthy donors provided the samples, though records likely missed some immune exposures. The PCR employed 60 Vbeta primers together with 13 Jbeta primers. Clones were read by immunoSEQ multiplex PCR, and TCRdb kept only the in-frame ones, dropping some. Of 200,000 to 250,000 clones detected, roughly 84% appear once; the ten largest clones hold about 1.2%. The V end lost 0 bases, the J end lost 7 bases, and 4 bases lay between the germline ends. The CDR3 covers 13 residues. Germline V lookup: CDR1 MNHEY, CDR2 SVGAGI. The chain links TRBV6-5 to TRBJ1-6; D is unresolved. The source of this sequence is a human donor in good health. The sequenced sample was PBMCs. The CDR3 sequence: CASSYSGNSPLHF. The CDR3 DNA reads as TGTGCCAGCAGTTACTCCGGGAATTCACCCCTCCACTTT.